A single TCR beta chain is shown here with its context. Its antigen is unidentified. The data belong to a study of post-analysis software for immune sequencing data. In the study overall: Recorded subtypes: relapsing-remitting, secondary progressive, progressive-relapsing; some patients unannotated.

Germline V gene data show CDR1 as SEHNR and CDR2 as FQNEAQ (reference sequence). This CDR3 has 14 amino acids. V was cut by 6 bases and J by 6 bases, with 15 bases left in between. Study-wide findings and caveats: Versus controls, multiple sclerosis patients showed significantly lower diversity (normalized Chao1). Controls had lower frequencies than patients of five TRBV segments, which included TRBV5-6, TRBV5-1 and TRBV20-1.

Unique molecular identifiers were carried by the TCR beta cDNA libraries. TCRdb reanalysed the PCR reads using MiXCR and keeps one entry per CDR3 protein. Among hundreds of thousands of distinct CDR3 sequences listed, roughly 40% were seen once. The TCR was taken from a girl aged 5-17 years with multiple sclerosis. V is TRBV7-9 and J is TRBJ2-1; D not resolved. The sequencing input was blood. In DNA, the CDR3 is TGTGCCAGCAGTCCAACTGAGGCCCCCAATGAGCAGTTCTTC. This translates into CASSPTEAPNEQFF.